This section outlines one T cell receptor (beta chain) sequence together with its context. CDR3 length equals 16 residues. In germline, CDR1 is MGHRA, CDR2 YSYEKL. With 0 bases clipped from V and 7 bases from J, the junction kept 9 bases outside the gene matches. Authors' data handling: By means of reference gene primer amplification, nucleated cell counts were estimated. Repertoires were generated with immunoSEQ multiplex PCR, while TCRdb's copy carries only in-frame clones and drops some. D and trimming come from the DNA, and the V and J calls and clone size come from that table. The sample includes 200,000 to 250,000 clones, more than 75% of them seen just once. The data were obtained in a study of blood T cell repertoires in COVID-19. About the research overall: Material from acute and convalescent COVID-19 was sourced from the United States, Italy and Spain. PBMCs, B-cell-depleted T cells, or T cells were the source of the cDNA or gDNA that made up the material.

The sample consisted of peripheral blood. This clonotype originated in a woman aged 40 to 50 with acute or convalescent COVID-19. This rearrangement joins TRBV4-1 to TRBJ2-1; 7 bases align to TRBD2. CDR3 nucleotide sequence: TGCGCCAGCAGCCAAGATCAGCAAGCGGGGTGGAATGAGCAGTTCTTC. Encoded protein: CASSQDQQAGWNEQFF.